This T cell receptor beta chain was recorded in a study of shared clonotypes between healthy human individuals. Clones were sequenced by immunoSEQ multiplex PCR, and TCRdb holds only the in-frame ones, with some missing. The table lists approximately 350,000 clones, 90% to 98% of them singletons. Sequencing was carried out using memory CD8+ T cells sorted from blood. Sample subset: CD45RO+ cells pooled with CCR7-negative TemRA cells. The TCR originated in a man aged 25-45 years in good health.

The CDR3: CAWKPPKVLSSGNTIYF. The CDR3 coding sequence is TGTGCCTGGAAGCCACCTAAGGTCCTCTCCTCTGGAAACACCATATATTTT. The J gene is TRBJ1-3, the V gene TRBV30; no clear D. V was pared by 4 bases and J by 0 bases, with 19 bases between. The CDR3 is 17 residues long. Germline V CDR1 and CDR2: GTSNPN, SVGIG (reference sequence).